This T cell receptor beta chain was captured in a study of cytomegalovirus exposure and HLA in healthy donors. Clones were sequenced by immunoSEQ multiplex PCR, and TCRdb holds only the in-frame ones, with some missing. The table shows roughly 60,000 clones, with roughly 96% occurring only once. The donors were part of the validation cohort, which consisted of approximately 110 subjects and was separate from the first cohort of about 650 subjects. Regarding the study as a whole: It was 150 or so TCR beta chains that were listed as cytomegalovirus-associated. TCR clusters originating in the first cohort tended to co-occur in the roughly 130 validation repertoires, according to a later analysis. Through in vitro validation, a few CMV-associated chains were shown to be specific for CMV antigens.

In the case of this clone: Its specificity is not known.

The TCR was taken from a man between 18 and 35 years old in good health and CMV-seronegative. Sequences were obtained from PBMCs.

The CDR3 sequence is CASSETREGSYEQYF. As DNA, the CDR3 is TGTGCCAGCAGCGAAACCAGGGAGGGCTCCTACGAGCAGTACTTC. The V call is TRBV6-1, the J call TRBJ2-7; 7 bases line up with TRBD2. Germline CDR1 and CDR2: MNHNS and SASEGT. The CDR3 has 15 residues. V shed 6 bases, J shed 0 bases, and the junction held 8 bases outside the gene matches.